The rows below give T cell receptor beta chains drawn from one sample of a study of graft-versus-host responses after intestinal transplantation. These receptors' antigens are unknown. The assay was immunoSEQ multiplex PCR, and TCRdb's table has in-frame clones only and misses some. The repertoire holds some 39,000 clones, with 90% to 95% as singletons. Sequenced here: unstimulated CD8+ T cells sorted from spleen or lymph node cells, sampled before transplant. The receptors were sampled from a human donor who was the organ donor for an intestinal transplant. Both conserved end residues are trimmed from each CDR3.

12,TRBV11-2,ASSLYGSGNEQF
13,TRBV10-3,AISPREGLYNEQF
12,TRBV13,ASSFQDGTDTQY
13,TRBV5-1,ASSLDRDLGYEQY
11,TRBV5-6,ASSFDRTYGYT
12,TRBV7-8,ASSLAGGGETQY
17,TRBV7-2,ASSLEVLSGGVATTEAF
11,TRBV5-4,ASRSNIYNEQF
12,TRBV19,ATSTSGGFNEQF
12,TRBV2,ASPERGGLNEQF
14,TRBV4-3,ASSQDWRGPADTQY
14,TRBV6-1,ASSEQTSSYNSPLH
10,TRBV5-1,ASSWLTGELF
12,TRBV7-9,ASSLLLGGDEQF
11,TRBV4-1,ASSQGEDNEQF
11,TRBV18,ASRGQNTGELF
13,TRBV7-2,ASGLSGGRVETQY
15,TRBV7-2,ASSLGRWGRSTDTQY
16,TRBV7-9,ASSLPGPYRSSGGAPF
11,TRBV5-8,ASSLDVNTEAF
12,TRBV11-2,ASSLVEGPSEAF
16,TRBV21-1,ASRTLVLQQSRANVLT
13,TRBV11-3,ASSRDGTSGNTIY
11,TRBV4-1,ASSQTQGYEQY
13,TRBV7-2,ASSLVETRYGEQY
15,TRBV4-3,ASSQVPQGVGTGELF
16,TRBV4-3,ASSQDLVWTGDLDTQY
10,TRBV29-1,SVSGINEKLF
14,TRBV18,ASSPETGGWLAEAF
10,TRBV19,ASSSPSGEQY
12,TRBV7-2,ASSLDGGYQPQH
11,TRBV4-3,ASSPTGVDGYT
11,TRBV7-9,ASSPGHSYEQY
15,TRBV4-3,ASSHEEGDWAYNEQF
12,TRBV27,ASSLTGTLETQY
9,TRBV10-3,AITTENEQF
12,TRBV4-2,ASSQGDGFYEQY
12,TRBV7-9,ASSSTTGAGELF
13,TRBV18,ASSPRGGTEGEQY
12,TRBV11-2,ASSYGVPNTEAF
14,TRBV19,ASPGRGSSYNSPLH
13,TRBV19,ASSYGAGLPLGYT
10,TRBV4-3,ASSQGTGEQY
11,TRBV27,ASSRTSADTQY
11,TRBV9,ASSPQGIDTQY
11,TRBV27,ASSLTAKNIQY
13,TRBV5-1,ASRTSGGVQETQY